Below are 30 T cell receptor beta chains sequenced from a single sample in a study of cytomegalovirus exposure and HLA in healthy donors. PCR primers comprised 60 Vbeta and 13 Jbeta primers. Some clones are missing from TCRdb's copy, which holds only in-frame ones; the method was immunoSEQ multiplex PCR. The listing contains tens of thousands of clones. Sequences were obtained from PBMCs. These receptors were obtained from a man in his forties or fifties in good health and CMV-seropositive.

The V call is TRBV28, the J call TRBJ1-1; 12 nucleotides agree with TRBD1. The length of the CDR3 is 18 residues. CDR1 is MDHEN, CDR2 SYDVKM, per germline. Trimming removed 6 bases from V and 4 bases from J; junction bases left unmatched: 15. This chain's CDR3 is CASRPTGTGGGRSTEAFF. The CDR3 DNA reads as TGTGCCAGCAGACCCACCGGGACAGGGGGCGGCCGGAGCACTGAAGCTTTCTTT.

The rearrangement joins TRBV16 to TRBJ1-5; the match to TRBD1 covers 7 bases. The CDR3 runs 15 residues. The germline V gene has CDR1 KGHSY and CDR2 FQNENV. V dropped 5 bases and J dropped 3; count of bases not matched to a gene: 7. As DNA, the CDR3 is TGTGCCAGCAGCAATCGAGGGGGCCCCAATCAGCCCCAGCATTTT. Amino acids: CASSNRGGPNQPQHF.

On this clone itself: An end of the junction differs from the germline gene, which may be a read error. This chain links TRBV2 with TRBJ2-7, with 8 bases fitting TRBD1. There are 13 residues in the CDR3. Germline-derived CDR1 and CDR2 are SNHLY and FYNNEI. The CDR3 DNA reads TGTGCCAGCATCCGGGACAGGAGCTTGAGTGTAGACTTC. This translates into CASIRDRSLSVDF.

The rearrangement links TRBV2 to TRBJ1-6; 7 nucleotides agree with TRBD1. Germline CDR1 SNHLY, CDR2 FYNNEI. J gave up 7 bases and V 6 bases, and 3 bases lay outside the gene matches. The CDR3 is 13 residues long. The CDR3 sequence: CASSRDRNSPLHF. In DNA form, the CDR3 reads TGTGCCAGCAGCCGGGACAGAAATTCACCCCTCCACTTT. Variable domain in full (rest from reference TRBV2 and TRBJ1-6): EPEVTQTPSHQVTQMGQEVILRCVPISNHLYFYWYRQILGQKVEFLVSFYNNEISEKSEIFDDQFSVERPDGSNFTLKIRSTKLEDSAMYFCASSRDRNSPLHFGNGTRLTVT.

The CDR3 region has the DNA TGCGCCAGCAGCTTGGCTGGGAGGGGAAATGAAAAACTGTTTTTT. Translating it yields CASSLAGRGNEKLFF. The rearrangement links TRBV5-1 to TRBJ1-4, with a tentative D call TRBD1 (5 bases). CDR3 length: 15 amino acids. V was pared by 0 bases and J by 5 bases, with 11 bases between. Germline V gene lookup returns CDR1 SGHRS and CDR2 YFSETQ.

The chain employs TRBV19 and TRBJ2-1; perhaps TRBD2 as D (6 bases). Trimming left V 8 bases short and J 2 bases short, with 16 bases between. This CDR3 has 15 residues. CDR1 and CDR2 (germline): LNHDA, SQIVND (reference sequence). CDR3 nucleotide sequence: TGTGCCAGTCTCCACTCCAGCGGGCCCTACAATGAGCAGTTCTTC. It is translated as CASLHSSGPYNEQFF.

Turning to this clone: At one boundary the junction diverges from the germline segment, which might be a read error. The J gene is TRBJ1-2, the V gene TRBV5-4; 9 bases fit TRBD1. The germline V gene encodes CDR1 SGHNT and CDR2 YYREEE (reference sequence). CDR3 length: 13 amino acids. The CDR3 spells CASSRGQGEKPLF. For the CDR3, the DNA is TGTGCCAGCAGCCGGGGACAGGGCGAAAAACCCCTTTTT.

DNA for the CDR3: TGTGCCAGCAGCCCCCGGGGAACCGACAATGAGCAGTTCTTC. This sequence encodes CASSPRGTDNEQFF. This chain joins TRBV7-8 and TRBJ2-1, with a tentative D call TRBD2 (5 bases). The CDR3 sequence is 14 residues long. V was shortened by 5 bases and J by 5 bases, with 13 bases between the two germline ends. Per the germline V gene, CDR1 is SGHVS and CDR2 is FQNEAQ.

V is TRBV6-6 and J is TRBJ1-5; D uncertain. This CDR3 comprises 13 residues. Germline lookup yields CDR1 MNHNY and CDR2 SVGAGI (reference sequence). Trimming took 6 bases from V and 4 from J, leaving 10 bases between them. CDR3 region: CASSATPNQPQHF. CDR3 bases: TGTGCCAGCAGCGCTACGCCAAATCAGCCCCAGCATTTT.

Written as DNA, the CDR3 is TGTGCCAGCTCACAAGGGACAGGGCAAGAGACCCAGTACTTC. Its protein product is CASSQGTGQETQYF. The chain uses TRBV18 and TRBJ2-5, with TRBD1 identical over 9 bases. Germline values: CDR1 KGHSH, CDR2 LQKENI. V dropped 4 bases and J dropped 2; count of bases not matched to a gene: 2. The CDR3 is 14 residues long.

The gene calls are TRBV5-1 and TRBJ2-1, with D possibly TRBD1 on 5 matching bases. CDR3 length: 13 residues. CDR1 is SGHRS and CDR2 is YFSETQ in the germline V gene. Between the trimmed V and J ends, which lost 4 bases and 7 bases, there was a span of 12 bases. CDR3 protein: CASSIGPGNEQFF. The CDR3 coding sequence is TGCGCCAGCAGCATAGGACCAGGGAATGAGCAGTTCTTC.

This sequence joins TRBV6-5 and TRBJ2-2; no definite D call. Per germline, CDR1 MNHEY and CDR2 SVGAGI. This CDR3 has 14 amino acids. V was clipped by 5 bases and J by 8 bases, with 15 bases between them. CDR3 bases: TGTGCCAGCAGTACCCGTTCGCTGACTGGGGAGCTGTTTTTT. Translated, it gives CASSTRSLTGELFF.

The chain recombines TRBV5-1 with TRBJ2-5, with D tentatively TRBD2 (5 bases). CDR3 size: 15 residues. With 5 bases removed from V and 4 bases from J, the gap between germline ends came to 18 bases. The germline gives CDR1 SGHRS, CDR2 YFSETQ. This CDR3 is CASSRLLLGRETQYF. CDR3 DNA sequence: TGCGCCAGCAGTAGGTTACTGTTGGGGAGAGAGACCCAGTACTTC.

CDR3 loop: CASSIGGKAKNIQYF. CDR3 nucleotides: TGTGCCAGTAGTATAGGAGGAAAGGCCAAAAACATTCAGTACTTC. The chain is built from TRBV19 and TRBJ2-4, with D uncertain. Germline assignment: CDR1 LNHDA and CDR2 SQIVND (reference sequence). This CDR3 has 15 amino acids. V was pared by 1 base and J by 1 base, with 8 bases between.

The chain recombines TRBV7-9 with TRBJ2-7; 10 nucleotides match TRBD1. Trimming at V came to 5 bases and at J to 0 bases, leaving 7 bases not matched to a gene. Germline CDR1 and CDR2: SEHNR and FQNEAQ (reference sequence). The CDR3 is made up of 16 amino acids. The CDR3 sequence is CASSTGTGESSYEQYF. CDR3 nucleotides: TGTGCCAGCAGCACCGGGACAGGGGAGAGCTCCTACGAGCAGTACTTC. Combining the CDR3 with reference TRBV7-9 and TRBJ2-7 gives the whole variable domain DTGVSQNPRHKITKRGQNVTFRCDPISEHNRLYWYRQTLGQGPEFLTYFQNEAQLEKSRLLSDRFSAERPKGSFSTLEIQRTEQGDSAMYLCASSTGTGESSYEQYFGPGTRLTVT.

Here the CDR3 reads CASSWTGTTNEKLFF. The CDR3 nucleotides are TGTGCCAGTAGTTGGACAGGGACAACTAATGAAAAACTGTTTTTT. This chain uses TRBV19 with TRBJ1-4; 8 bases fit TRBD1. V lost 5 bases to trimming and J lost 0 bases; unmatched junction nucleotides: 2. CDR1 is LNHDA, CDR2 SQIVND, per germline (reference sequence). The CDR3 length is 15 residues.

The CDR3 coding sequence is TGCGCCAGCAGCCCGCGGGTTACCTTCTACGAGCAGTACTTC. Protein: CASSPRVTFYEQYF. This chain uses TRBV4-1 with TRBJ2-7; perhaps TRBD2 as D (5 bases). V was trimmed by 4 bases and J by 3 bases, leaving 13 bases between them. The CDR3 consists of 14 residues. Germline CDR1 and CDR2: MGHRA and YSYEKL.

V is TRBV7-8 and J is TRBJ2-4; 8 nucleotides match TRBD2. The ends lost 5 bases at V and 3 bases at J; junction bases unmatched: 6. This CDR3 region has 15 residues. Germline V lookup: CDR1 SGHVS, CDR2 FQNEAQ. The CDR3 DNA reads TGTGCCAGCAGCCCCGTAGCGGGGAGCAAAAACATTCAGTACTTC. It codes for CASSPVAGSKNIQYF.

This chain connects TRBV28 to TRBJ2-2; 7 bases are shared with TRBD1. The CDR3 is 15 residues long. Germline CDR1 and CDR2: MDHEN and SYDVKM. After removal of 4 bases from V and 3 bases from J, the junction contained 5 bases not matched to a gene. The CDR3 DNA reads as TGTGCCAGCAGTTCGACAGGGTGGGACACCGGGGAGCTGTTTTTT. Protein product: CASSSTGWDTGELFF.

The chain employs TRBV25-1 and TRBJ1-1; a possible D gene is TRBD1 (5 bases). V was pared by 2 bases and J by 1 base, with 8 bases between. The CDR3 has 14 amino acids. Germline assignment: CDR1 MGHDK and CDR2 SYGVNS. CDR3 DNA: TGTGCCAGCAGTGAAGGCAGGGAGAACACTGAAGCTTTCTTT. Encoded protein: CASSEGRENTEAFF.

The chain employs TRBV4-2 and TRBJ2-1, with TRBD2 matching 11 bases. V shed 4 bases and J 7 bases; nucleotides not matched to a gene: 18. CDR3 length: 19 amino acids. Germline V gives CDR1 LGHNA, CDR2 YNFKEQ. The CDR3 reads CASSPRGAGSGRAGNEQFF. The CDR3 region has the DNA TGTGCCAGCAGCCCCCGGGGTGCCGGTAGCGGGAGGGCCGGGAATGAGCAGTTCTTC.

The chain uses TRBV30 and TRBJ1-5, with 9 bases that match TRBD1. V lost 5 bases, J lost 6 bases, and 5 bases stayed unmatched. The CDR3 loop spans 13 amino acids. Germline values: CDR1 GTSNPN, CDR2 SVGIG (reference sequence). CDR3 DNA: TGTGCCTGGTCGGACAGGGGAGGTCAGCCCCAGCATTTT. It specifies CAWSDRGGQPQHF.

This chain uses TRBV30 with TRBJ2-2; 11 positions match TRBD1. Germline-derived CDR1 and CDR2 are GTSNPN and SVGIG (reference sequence). The CDR3 loop spans 15 amino acids. Unmatched junction bases numbered 3, after V lost 0 bases and J lost 6 bases. The CDR3: CAWSVLGQGAGELFF. The CDR3 DNA follows: TGTGCCTGGAGTGTACTGGGACAGGGGGCCGGGGAGCTGTTTTTT. Based on the CDR3 plus reference TRBV30 and TRBJ2-2, the full variable domain is SQTIHQWPATLVQPVGSPLSLECTVEGTSNPNLYWYRQAAGRGLQLLFYSVGIGQISSEVPQNLSASRPQDRQFILSSKKLLLSDSGFYLCAWSVLGQGAGELFFGEGSRLTVL.

This chain connects TRBV28 to TRBJ1-5, with 7 nucleotides matching TRBD1. The CDR3 is made up of 16 amino acids. Trimming removed 5 bases from V and 0 bases from J; junction bases left unmatched: 7. CDR1 is MDHEN, CDR2 SYDVKM, per germline. CDR3 sequence (DNA): TGTGCCAGCAGTCCGACAGGGTCGTATAGCAATCAGCCCCAGCATTTT. Translated: CASSPTGSYSNQPQHF.

This chain connects TRBV29-1 to TRBJ1-2; the D gene is possibly TRBD1 (5 bases). CDR3 length: 11 residues. V was cut by 3 bases and J by 7 bases, with 9 bases left in between. Germline V CDR1 and CDR2: SQVTM, ANQGSEA. The DNA of the CDR3 is TGCAGCGTTGAGGGGGGTGGTGGCTACACCTTC. It yields the protein CSVEGGGGYTF.

The chain has TRBV19 and TRBJ1-1; D not resolved. This CDR3 spans 15 amino acids. The germline CDR1 and CDR2 sequences are LNHDA and SQIVND (reference sequence). The V gene lost 3 bases and the J gene lost 0 bases, with 11 bases spanning the gap. The CDR3 nucleotides are TGTGCCAGTAGTATGTACCCGGGATTGAACACTGAAGCTTTCTTT. It is translated as CASSMYPGLNTEAFF.

This chain joins TRBV25-1 and TRBJ2-7, with 11 bases matching TRBD1. The CDR3 is made up of 14 amino acids. Losses at the gene ends were 6 bases for V and 4 bases for J; bases not matched to a gene: 5. CDR1 is MGHDK, CDR2 SYGVNS, per germline. CDR3 DNA sequence: TGTGCCAGCAGGAGGGGGACAGGGGGATACGAGCAGTACTTC. It translates to CASRRGTGGYEQYF.

This clone is deemed medium-sized by its frequency. CDR3 in amino acids: CASSIDHAGGARGQFF. The CDR3 region has the DNA TGTGCCAGTAGTATAGATCATGCGGGAGGGGCTCGGGGGCAGTTCTTC. The chain carries TRBV19 and TRBJ2-1, with 9 nucleotides matching TRBD2. CDR1 and CDR2 (germline): LNHDA, SQIVND (reference sequence). Trimming at V came to 0 bases and at J to 12 bases, leaving 12 bases not matched to a gene. The CDR3 runs to 16 residues.

CDR3 nucleotides: TGCAGCGTTGAGCGACAGGGGCTCAACGAGCAGTACTTC. Residues: CSVERQGLNEQYF. The chain employs TRBV29-1 and TRBJ2-7, with 8 bases lining up with TRBD1. CDR3 length equals 13 residues. V gave up 3 bases and J gave up 5 bases; unmatched junction bases: 6. Per germline, CDR1 SQVTM and CDR2 ANQGSEA.

The V and J genes are TRBV9 and TRBJ2-7; 9 nucleotides agree with TRBD2. This CDR3 has 14 residues. Germline CDR1 SGDLS, CDR2 YYNGEE. The ends lost 0 bases at V and 6 bases at J; junction bases unmatched: 4. Here the CDR3 reads CASSVAGLAGEQYF. The CDR3 region has the DNA TGTGCCAGCAGCGTAGCGGGACTAGCAGGCGAGCAGTACTTC.